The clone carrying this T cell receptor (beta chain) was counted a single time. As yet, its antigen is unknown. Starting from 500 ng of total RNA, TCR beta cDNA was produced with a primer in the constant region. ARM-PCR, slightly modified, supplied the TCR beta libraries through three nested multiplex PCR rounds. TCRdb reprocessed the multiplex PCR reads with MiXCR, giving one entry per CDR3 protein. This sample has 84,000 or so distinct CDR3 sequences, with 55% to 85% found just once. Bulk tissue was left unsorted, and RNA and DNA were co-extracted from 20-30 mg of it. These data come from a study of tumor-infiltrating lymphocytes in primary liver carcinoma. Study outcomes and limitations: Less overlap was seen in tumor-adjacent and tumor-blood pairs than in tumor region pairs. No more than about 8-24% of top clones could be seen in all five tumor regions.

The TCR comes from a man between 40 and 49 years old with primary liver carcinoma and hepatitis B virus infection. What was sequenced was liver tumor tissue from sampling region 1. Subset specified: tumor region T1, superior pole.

This CDR3 reads CASSPRMAGELFF. As DNA, the CDR3 is TGTGCCAGCAGTCCCAGGATGGCCGGGGAGCTGTTTTTT. This rearrangement joins TRBV12-3 or TRBV12-4 to TRBJ2-2; D not resolved. V gave up 5 bases and J gave up 6 bases, with 10 bases separating them. The CDR3 runs to 13 residues.